The subject of this entry is one TCR beta chain. Its antigen remains unidentified. The record has no base qualities; no much larger clone is one base away. This same CDR3 is encoded by further DNA sequences in the sample. From its cysteine to its phenylalanine, the CDR3 spans 14 amino acids. Just CDR3 DNA is preserved here, 42 bases in frame from base 1. V loses 1 base of germline sequence and J loses 3 bases, and the interval between the two ends is 8 bases. CDR1 and CDR2 are drawn from the germline V gene: MGHRA, YSYEKL. Genomic DNA was extracted from sorted cells for sequencing of the TCRbeta CDR3 region. The immunoSEQ Assay was used to sequence the TCRbeta CDR3 regions. TCRdb obtained this table from immuneACCESS and retained in-frame rearrangements with V and J assigned. These tables miss some clones; where compared with another copy, unresolved V genes account for less than half of the shortfall, and the remainder is unexplained. Recorded for this sample are 52,000 or so clones; roughly 88% of them occurred a single time. Clones ranked in the top ten supply 11% of the sample.

The sample originates from a study of OX40 agonist ivuxolimab in advanced cancers. Study-wide context: Ivuxolimab was an agonistic, fully human IgG2 monoclonal antibody directed against OX40 (CD134), a costimulatory receptor. The paper describes the monotherapy dose-escalation part (N = 52 patients) of the phase I trial of ivuxolimab. A male proportion of under 85% and a mean age of around 60 years, ranging from 23 to 79, were recorded for the dose-escalation cohort. Partial responses occurred in three dose-escalation patients: two with cutaneous melanoma and one with hepatocellular carcinoma. Intravenous ivuxolimab was administered to patients every 2 weeks at six dose levels: 0.01, 0.1, 0.3, 1.5, 3 and 10 mg/kg. Patients were allowed to have had prior anti-PD-1, anti-PD-L1 or anti-CTLA-4 therapy, and 30% to 50% of the dose-escalation patients had previously received checkpoint inhibitors. Peripheral TCRbeta sequencing aimed to test whether ivuxolimab altered TCR sequence diversity and caused clonal T-cell expansion. Of the approximately 54 dose-escalation patients, hepatocellular carcinoma was present in approximately 20, melanoma in roughly 15, renal cell carcinoma in 9 and head and neck cancer in 9. The paper as a whole reports these results and caveats: The antigen specificity of the peripheral T cells that underwent clonal expansion was not determined. In partial responders in the 0.1-3.0 mg/kg groups, normalized peripheral clonal expansion was found to be among the lowest, especially among CD8+ T cells. Low levels of normalized T-cell clonal expansion were also seen in some patients who did not respond. After ivuxolimab, CD8+ T cells had more expanded clones than CD4+ T cells on average. At doses from 0.1 to 3.0 mg/kg, clonal expansion was seen in both CD4+ and CD8+ blood T cells between baseline and week 6.

Patients with a history of autoimmune disease or receiving systemic immunosuppression were excluded from the trial. Peripheral blood for TCR sequencing was collected from all dose cohorts at baseline, on cycle 4 day 1, and on cycle 7 day 1. The samples were drawn from a first-in-human, open-label, multicenter phase I dose-escalation trial of ivuxolimab. Adults with locally advanced or metastatic melanoma, renal cell carcinoma, hepatocellular carcinoma or head and neck squamous cell carcinoma were enrolled in the trial. Before TCR sequencing, CD4+ T cells and CD8+ T cells were sorted from peripheral blood as separate populations.

The TCR was taken from an adult with an advanced solid tumor such as melanoma, head and neck, liver or kidney cancer. The chain joins TRBV4-1 to TRBJ2-3, with a tentative D gene TRBD1 over 5 matching bases. The material sequenced was CD4+ or CD8+ T cells sorted from blood, taken in a trial of the OX40 agonist ivuxolimab. The CDR3 here reads CASSQGAGTDTQYF. The DNA sequence is TGCGCCAGCAGCCAAGGCGCAGGGACAGATACGCAGTATTTT.